One and the same sample provided the 15 T cell receptor beta chains below, sequenced in a study of CD8+ T cells in alopecia areata. cDNA serving as the sequencing template came from extracted, reverse transcribed RNA. Libraries were prepared by immunoSEQ multiplex PCR; TCRdb keeps only in-frame clonotypes and omits some of them. Altogether 75,000 to 85,000 clones are present, approximately 66% being singletons, with the ten largest covering about 25%. Treatment of the sample: oral pan-JAK inhibitor, 5-10 mg twice daily. Sequencing was performed on CD8+ T cells sorted from blood, taken at week 24, from a patient treated with tofacitinib. The receptor set was obtained from a human donor with alopecia areata.

The chain couples TRBV29-1 to TRBJ1-1, with D possibly matching TRBD1 (5 bases). This CDR3 has 12 residues. Trimming took 5 bases from V and 3 from J, leaving 10 bases between them. Per the germline V gene, CDR1 is SQVTM and CDR2 is ANQGSEA. CDR3 bases: TGCAGCGTTTCTGGGGGGGACACTGAAGCTTTCTTT. Translation: CSVSGGDTEAFF.

The chain recombines TRBV5-1 with TRBJ1-2; 8 positions agree with TRBD1. Looked up from germline, CDR1 is SGHRS and CDR2 is YFSETQ. V lost 0 bases, J lost 0 bases, and 10 bases stayed unmatched. There are 18 residues in the CDR3. In nucleotides, the CDR3 is TGCGCCAGCAGCTTGGACCCCGGGACAGGAGCCTCTAACTATGGCTACACCTTC. This encodes CASSLDPGTGASNYGYTF.

This chain uses TRBV5-6 with TRBJ1-2, with 7 nucleotides matching TRBD1. Germline trimming cut 4 bases from V and 4 bases from J; bases unmatched to any gene: 10. From germline, CDR1 is SGHDT and CDR2 YYEEEE. The CDR3 has 15 residues. The CDR3 DNA sequence: TGTGCCAGCAGCCCGGGGACAGAGACTACCTATGGCTACACCTTC. This encodes CASSPGTETTYGYTF.

This clone occurred a few times. CDR3 sequence reads: CASSTRVWQGRYNEQFF. The CDR3 region has the DNA TGTGCCAGCAGCACCCGGGTCTGGCAGGGGCGCTACAATGAGCAGTTCTTC. The chain recombines TRBV13 with TRBJ2-1; D possibly corresponds to TRBD1 (6 bases). This CDR3 is 17 amino acids long. The germline V gene encodes CDR1 PRHDT and CDR2 FYEKMQ (reference sequence). The ends were cut back, 5 bases at V and 3 bases at J, with 20 bases in the middle.

DNA of the CDR3: TGTGCCAGCAGCCACCTTCAAGAGACCCAGTACTTC. Amino acid sequence: CASSHLQETQYF. The rearrangement uses TRBV11-2 and TRBJ2-5; D not resolved. The CDR3 is 12 amino acids. V shed 5 bases and J shed 2 bases, with 6 bases lying between them. Germline CDR1 and CDR2: SGHAT and FQNNGV.

This clone was seen only once. The CDR3 here is CAISYEWEPGELFF. The CDR3 DNA is TGTGCCATCTCCTATGAATGGGAACCCGGGGAGCTGTTTTTT. This sequence joins TRBV10-3 and TRBJ2-2; D unclear. The V gene's germline CDR1 is ENHRY and CDR2 SYGVKD. The CDR3 is made up of 14 amino acids. V gave up 8 bases and J gave up 6 bases, with 16 bases separating them.

V gene TRBV15 combines with J gene TRBJ1-2; no reliable D call. This CDR3 has 13 residues. Trimming left V 3 bases short and J 6 bases short, with 11 bases between. Germline V gene data show CDR1 as LNHNV and CDR2 as YYDKDF (reference sequence). CDR3 in amino acids: CATSSPVLDGYTF. The DNA for the CDR3 is TGTGCCACCAGCAGCCCCGTCCTGGATGGCTACACCTTC.

The V and J genes are TRBV10-3 and TRBJ2-7; 10 bases agree with TRBD1. V was pared by 10 bases and J by 3 bases, with 18 bases of the junction left unmatched. From germline, CDR1 is ENHRY and CDR2 SYGVKD. This CDR3 is built from 17 residues. The DNA of the CDR3 is TGTGCCAGCTCCGGGACAGGGGCTCTCAGAGACTACTACGAGCAGTACTTC. Protein product: CASSGTGALRDYYEQYF.

The gene calls are TRBV4-1 and TRBJ2-1; 13 positions agree with TRBD2. The V gene end was trimmed by 6 bases and the J gene end by 8 bases; junction bases not matched to a gene: 7. The CDR3 runs 15 residues. Germline V gene lookup returns CDR1 MGHRA and CDR2 YSYEKL. CDR3 amino acids: CASRLAGGPMDEQFF. CDR3 nucleotides: TGCGCCAGCAGACTAGCGGGGGGGCCCATGGATGAGCAGTTCTTC.

This chain connects TRBV9 to TRBJ1-2; TRBD1 agrees at 11 bases. CDR1 and CDR2 (germline): SGDLS, YYNGEE. V shed 3 bases and J 6 bases; nucleotides not matched to a gene: 7. This CDR3 is 15 amino acids long. CDR3: CASSERDRGLDGYTF. CDR3 in DNA: TGTGCCAGCAGCGAACGGGACAGGGGGTTGGATGGCTACACCTTC.

The chain uses TRBV4-1 and TRBJ2-7; D not certain. Germline values: CDR1 MGHRA, CDR2 YSYEKL. CDR3 length equals 15 residues. V shed 0 bases and J shed 0 bases, with 9 bases lying between them. CDR3 region: CASSQDQRFSYEQYF. CDR3 nucleotide sequence: TGCGCCAGCAGCCAAGATCAGAGGTTCTCCTACGAGCAGTACTTC.

This clone occurred a few times. V is TRBV5-1 and J is TRBJ2-1; 10 bases line up with TRBD2. The J segment lost 2 bases and the V segment lost 3 bases, leaving 8 bases of the junction unmatched. Germline V gives CDR1 SGHRS, CDR2 YFSETQ. The CDR3 is made up of 17 amino acids. The CDR3 region has the DNA TGCGCCAGCAGCTCAGGCGCTAGCGGGGGACCCTACAATGAGCAGTTCTTC. It encodes CASSSGASGGPYNEQFF. The whole variable domain, filled in from reference TRBV5-1 and TRBJ2-1, reads KAGVTQTPRYLIKTRGQQVTLSCSPISGHRSVSWYQQTPGQGLQFLFEYFSETQRNKGNFPGRFSGRQFSNSRSEMNVSTLELGDSALYLCASSSGASGGPYNEQFFGPGTRLTVL.

V usage is TRBV5-1 and J usage is TRBJ2-1; the D gene is possibly TRBD1 (6 bases). CDR1 SGHRS and CDR2 YFSETQ come from the germline V gene. Trimming took off 5 bases at V and 4 bases at J, with 7 bases between the two ends. The CDR3 is made up of 12 amino acids. The CDR3 is CASRDSYNEQFF. The DNA of the CDR3 is TGCGCCAGCAGGGACAGTTACAATGAGCAGTTCTTC.

The chain carries TRBV27 and TRBJ2-3, with D hard to call. The germline V gene has CDR1 MNHEY and CDR2 SMNVEV (reference sequence). This CDR3 has 13 amino acids. Deletions cut 5 bases from V and 1 base from J, with 7 bases between. This CDR3 reads CASSTLGTDTQYF. CDR3 nucleotides: TGTGCCAGCAGTACCCTCGGCACAGATACGCAGTATTTT.

V is TRBV4-3 and J is TRBJ2-1; 11 nucleotides agree with TRBD2. V was pared by 2 bases and J by 0 bases, with 3 bases of the junction left unmatched. Germline loops: CDR1 LGHNA, CDR2 YSLEER. CDR3 length: 17 residues. The CDR3 DNA is TGCGCCAGCAGCCAATCGGGACTAGCGGACTCCTACAATGAGCAGTTCTTC. This encodes CASSQSGLADSYNEQFF.